A selection of T cell receptor beta chains follows, all from one sample in a study of tumor-infiltrating lymphocytes in primary liver carcinoma. TCRdb re-called the multiplex PCR reads with MiXCR, one entry per CDR3 protein. The table shows 180,000 or so distinct CDR3 sequences, with 50% to 75% occurring only once. Material for sequencing was peripheral blood. The receptors were gathered from a middle-aged man with primary liver carcinoma and hepatitis B virus infection. The CDR3 runs from the conserved cysteine through the conserved F or W. The order of the fields is V gene, J gene, D gene, clone size, CDR3 DNA, CDR3 protein. The D gene is left open where the match is weak. Clone size is shown for a subset of rows, as once, few, many or a class of expanded clone.

v_gene: TRBV4-3; j_gene: TRBJ2-3; d_gene: NA; abundance: once; CDR3nt: TGCGCCAGCAGTCAGGGGGGTGCATCAGACACGCAGTATTTT; CDR3aa: CASSQGGASDTQYF
v_gene: TRBV12-3/TRBV12-4; j_gene: TRBJ1-2; d_gene: NA; abundance: NA; CDR3nt: TGTGCCAGCAGTTCGATGGGGAGCTTGAATGGCTACACGTTC; CDR3aa: CASSSMGSLNGYTF
v_gene: TRBV12-3/TRBV12-4; j_gene: TRBJ2-1; d_gene: NA; abundance: NA; CDR3nt: TGTGCCAGCATTACCGCACCTGGGCGGTGGTCAGAGCAGTTCTTC; CDR3aa: CASITAPGRWSEQFF
v_gene: TRBV11-2; j_gene: TRBJ2-1; d_gene: NA; abundance: many; CDR3nt: TGTGCCAGCAGCGGGGGCCGGGGGTCCTACAGTGAGCAGTTCTTC; CDR3aa: CASSGGRGSYSEQFF
v_gene: TRBV5-1; j_gene: TRBJ2-5; d_gene: NA; abundance: NA; CDR3nt: TGCGCCAGCAGCTTTCGGGCGATTAGCGGAATTCAAGAGACCCAGTACTTC; CDR3aa: CASSFRAISGIQETQYF
v_gene: TRBV5-5; j_gene: TRBJ2-5; d_gene: NA; abundance: few; CDR3nt: TGTGCCAGCAGCTTGTTGGGCGGGGCCCAAGAGACCCAGTACTTC; CDR3aa: CASSLLGGAQETQYF
v_gene: TRBV11-2; j_gene: TRBJ2-7; d_gene: NA; abundance: many; CDR3nt: TGTGCCAGCAGCTCCCGACAGTCCTACGAGCAGTACTTC; CDR3aa: CASSSRQSYEQYF
v_gene: TRBV6-2/TRBV6-3; j_gene: TRBJ1-1; d_gene: NA; abundance: NA; CDR3nt: TGTGCCAGCAGGGGGCCGGACACTGATGCTTTCTTT; CDR3aa: CASRGPDTDAFF
v_gene: TRBV5-6; j_gene: TRBJ2-5; d_gene: TRBD2; abundance: few; CDR3nt: TGTGCCAGCAGTTTTCTAGCGGGACGAGGGGAGACCCAGTACTTC; CDR3aa: CASSFLAGRGETQYF
v_gene: TRBV4-1; j_gene: TRBJ2-1; d_gene: TRBD2; abundance: NA; CDR3nt: TGCGCCAGCCTCCAGGGCGGGAGAGGGAACAATGAGCAGTTCTTC; CDR3aa: CASLQGGRGNNEQFF
v_gene: TRBV6-1; j_gene: TRBJ2-1; d_gene: NA; abundance: NA; CDR3nt: TGTGCCGGGGCTAGGGGTAGCGAGAACAATGAGCAGTTCTTC; CDR3aa: CAGARGSENNEQFF
v_gene: TRBV7-8; j_gene: TRBJ2-1; d_gene: NA; abundance: NA; CDR3nt: TGTGCCAGCAGCCCGTTGACTAGTCACAATGAGCAGTTCTTC; CDR3aa: CASSPLTSHNEQFF
v_gene: TRBV18; j_gene: TRBJ2-1; d_gene: NA; abundance: once; CDR3nt: TGTGCCAGCTCACCTCAGTCAGGGGTCAATGAGCAGTTCTTC; CDR3aa: CASSPQSGVNEQFF
v_gene: TRBV11-2; j_gene: TRBJ2-1; d_gene: NA; abundance: NA; CDR3nt: TGTGCCAGCAGCCCCACCGGGGGAGACCTCGGGTTCTTC; CDR3aa: CASSPTGGDLGFF
v_gene: TRBV5-1; j_gene: TRBJ2-1; d_gene: TRBD2; abundance: few; CDR3nt: TGCGCCAGCAGCTTGGGGCTAGCGGGAGGAGAGCAGTTCTTC; CDR3aa: CASSLGLAGGEQFF
v_gene: TRBV5-6; j_gene: TRBJ1-1; d_gene: TRBD1; abundance: NA; CDR3nt: TGTGCCAGCAGCTTTCTATGGGACAGGGTCAATGAAGCTTTCTTT; CDR3aa: CASSFLWDRVNEAFF
v_gene: TRBV12-3/TRBV12-4; j_gene: TRBJ2-7; d_gene: NA; abundance: NA; CDR3nt: TGTGCCAGCAGTGATTTCGGGACAACCCTCGAGCAGTACTTC; CDR3aa: CASSDFGTTLEQYF
v_gene: TRBV6-1; j_gene: TRBJ2-3; d_gene: NA; abundance: few; CDR3nt: TGTGCCAGCAGTGAGACGGGGGCGGGGGCAGATACGCAGTATTTT; CDR3aa: CASSETGAGADTQYF
v_gene: TRBV29-1; j_gene: TRBJ2-3; d_gene: NA; abundance: NA; CDR3nt: TGCAGCGTTCTTCAGCAAACGCAGTATTTT; CDR3aa: CSVLQQTQYF
v_gene: TRBV11-2; j_gene: TRBJ2-7; d_gene: TRBD1; abundance: many; CDR3nt: TGTGCCAGCAGCGAAATTCGACAGGGGCGCGGGTCCGGGCAGTACTTC; CDR3aa: CASSEIRQGRGSGQYF
v_gene: TRBV4-1; j_gene: TRBJ2-2; d_gene: NA; abundance: NA; CDR3nt: TGTGCCAGCAGCTTGGGTGGACAGAACACCGGGGAGCTGTTTTTT; CDR3aa: CASSLGGQNTGELFF
v_gene: TRBV7-8; j_gene: TRBJ1-1; d_gene: NA; abundance: NA; CDR3nt: TGTGCCAGCAGCCCGCCCAGAGGGCCGAACACTGAAGCTTTCTTT; CDR3aa: CASSPPRGPNTEAFF
v_gene: TRBV10-3; j_gene: TRBJ1-2; d_gene: NA; abundance: NA; CDR3nt: TGTGCCATCAGTGAGGCCGGAGTCTACTATGGCTACACCTTC; CDR3aa: CAISEAGVYYGYTF
v_gene: TRBV29-1; j_gene: TRBJ1-4; d_gene: TRBD1; abundance: many; CDR3nt: TGCAGCGTTGCAGGGACAGCAAGGAATGAAAAACTGTTTTTT; CDR3aa: CSVAGTARNEKLFF
v_gene: TRBV29-1; j_gene: TRBJ2-3; d_gene: NA; abundance: NA; CDR3nt: TGCAGCGTTGAAGCCTTTGGGGTACAGGGAAGGAAGGGCACAGATACGCAGTATTTT; CDR3aa: CSVEAFGVQGRKGTDTQYF
v_gene: TRBV5-1; j_gene: TRBJ1-4; d_gene: NA; abundance: NA; CDR3nt: TGCGCCAGCAGCTTTCAGGGAAATGAAAAACTGTTTTTT; CDR3aa: CASSFQGNEKLFF
v_gene: TRBV28; j_gene: TRBJ2-1; d_gene: NA; abundance: few; CDR3nt: TGTGCCAGCAGTTTATTATACAATGAGCAGTTCTTC; CDR3aa: CASSLLYNEQFF
v_gene: TRBV6-1; j_gene: TRBJ2-7; d_gene: NA; abundance: NA; CDR3nt: TGTGCCAGCAGTGCCCGGGGGACCGGAACTTCCTACGAGCAGTACTTC; CDR3aa: CASSARGTGTSYEQYF
v_gene: TRBV12-3/TRBV12-4; j_gene: TRBJ2-2; d_gene: TRBD1; abundance: NA; CDR3nt: TGTCCCATTCAAGGGGGCGGAGATGGCATCGGGGAGCTGTTTTTT; CDR3aa: CPIQGGGDGIGELFF
v_gene: TRBV10-3; j_gene: TRBJ2-7; d_gene: NA; abundance: once; CDR3nt: TGTGCCTCACAATCGACCGGGATTAACACCTACGAGCAGTACTTC; CDR3aa: CASQSTGINTYEQYF
v_gene: TRBV6-5; j_gene: TRBJ2-2; d_gene: TRBD2; abundance: NA; CDR3nt: TGTGCCAGCAATGTAGCGGGAGGGCGTATCGGGGAGCTGTTTTTT; CDR3aa: CASNVAGGRIGELFF
v_gene: TRBV29-1; j_gene: TRBJ2-7; d_gene: TRBD2; abundance: NA; CDR3nt: TGCAGCGTTCTGGTGACTAGCGGGAGCTCCTACGAGCAGTACTTC; CDR3aa: CSVLVTSGSSYEQYF